The clone carrying this T cell receptor (beta chain) appeared many times. The data stem from a study of T-cell reconstitution after alpha-beta-depleted transplantation in children. V trimming: 2 bases; J trimming: 1 base; junction bases outside the gene matches: 6. From germline, CDR1 is SEHNR and CDR2 FQNEAQ (reference sequence). This CDR3 is 16 amino acids long. Unique molecular identifiers were used to barcode this TCRbeta library. From the PCR reads, TCRdb called clonotypes with MiXCR, one entry per CDR3 protein. This sample has some 80,000 distinct CDR3 sequences; about a sixth occur once, and the top ten carry 45% to 55%.

Sequencing was performed on PBMCs, mostly from graft donor cells, taken 360 days after TCRalphabeta/CD19-depleted stem cell transplant. The receptor's source is a male patient aged 2 to 10 who had a stem cell transplant for acute lymphoblastic leukemia, so the T cells may come from the graft donor. The gene calls are TRBV7-9 and TRBJ2-3; 7 bases are a match to TRBD2. Written as DNA, the CDR3 is TGTGCCAGCAGCTTAAGGCTAGCGGCACGCACAGATACGCAGTATTTT. Translated, it gives CASSLRLAARTDTQYF.